A selection of T cell receptor beta chains follows, all from one sample in a study of T cell changes during pregnancy in multiple sclerosis. The table came from immunoSEQ multiplex PCR; TCRdb's copy has only in-frame clones and leaves some out. The top ten hold 0.38% of the sample, which has 50,000 to 60,000 clones, approximately 91% seen once. This sample comprised CD4+ T cells from peripheral blood mononuclear cells, obtained in the third trimester of pregnancy. These receptors originate from a female donor with multiple sclerosis, enrolled in a pregnancy study. Both conserved end residues are trimmed from each CDR3. Clone sizes are given selectively: once, few, many, or a class where the clone is expanded.

size,V,CDR3
NA,TRBV28,ASSSEEVEDTQY
NA,TRBV5-4,ASGPGQGAETQY
NA,TRBV28,ASRPTGSGEKLF
NA,TRBV5-5,ASSKDWDGRNEKLF
once,TRBV19,ASSIPRTGGIAKNIQY
few,TRBV6-1,ASRRLGASGYT
NA,TRBV7-9,ASSPDRGGTEAF
NA,TRBV2,ASIRTRSYEQY
NA,TRBV19,ASSKTSGEETQY
NA,TRBV5-1,ASRDRGLLNEQF
NA,TRBV27,ASRGGGSGANVLT
NA,TRBV10-3,AISERELTDTQY
NA,TRBV5-1,ASSSAGQGSGNTIY
NA,TRBV5-1,ASSSGLAGRIGETQY
NA,TRBV29-1,SAGRGDNQPQH
NA,TRBV5-1,ASSVTGRQGETQY
NA,TRBV19,ASSRGVGVRGYT
NA,TRBV10-1,ASSRSGTRNEQY
NA,TRBV30,ACAAGGYNEQF
NA,TRBV30,AWSGANTEAF
NA,TRBV18,ASNIKAGVQY
NA,TRBV4-1,ASSQIGTEETQY
NA,TRBV7-8,ASSNWTVFSSSNYGYT
NA,TRBV6-4,ASRVHGYT
once,TRBV7-9,ASSLVVSGGELF
NA,TRBV5-1,ASSLAGGNSYEQY
NA,TRBV10-2,ASSEIRETTQY
NA,TRBV7-2,ASSLAGTSGSNEQF
few,TRBV4-1,ASSPSTGAVDTEAF
few,TRBV6-1,ASSGLDRSGGYT
once,TRBV29-1,SVEASTGGAYEQY
NA,TRBV30,AWTWGGAGNTEAF
NA,TRBV20-1,SAGQNTEAF
few,TRBV18,ASSSSQGTTDTQY
NA,TRBV30,AWRGYVGTVNTEAF
NA,TRBV19,ASSIGTGGEKLF
NA,TRBV29-1,SAQANTGELF
NA,TRBV5-5,ASSLAAGGVVY
NA,TRBV23-1,ASGTGTGGPPPENEQY
few,TRBV5-1,ASSTGTGDNQPQH
NA,TRBV7-9,ASYRDLYTDTQY
once,TRBV5-1,AAPGLAGSYQETQY
NA,TRBV19,ASRVLANNEQF
NA,TRBV27,ASSSRTGSYNEQF
NA,TRBV6-1,ASISASGPNNEQF